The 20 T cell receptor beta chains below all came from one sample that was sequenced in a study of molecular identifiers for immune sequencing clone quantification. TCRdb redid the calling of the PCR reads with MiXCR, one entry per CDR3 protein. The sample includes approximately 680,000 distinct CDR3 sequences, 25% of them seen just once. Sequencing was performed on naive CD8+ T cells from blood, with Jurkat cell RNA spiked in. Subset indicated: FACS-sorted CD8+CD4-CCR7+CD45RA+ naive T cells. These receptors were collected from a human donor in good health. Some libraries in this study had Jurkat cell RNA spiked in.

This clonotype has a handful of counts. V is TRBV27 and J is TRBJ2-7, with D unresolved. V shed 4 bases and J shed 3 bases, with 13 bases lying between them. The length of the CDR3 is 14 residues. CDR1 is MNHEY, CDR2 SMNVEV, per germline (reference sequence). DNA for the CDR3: TGTGCCAGCAGTTCCTCCTCCCAATACTACGAGCAGTACTTC. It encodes CASSSSSQYYEQYF.

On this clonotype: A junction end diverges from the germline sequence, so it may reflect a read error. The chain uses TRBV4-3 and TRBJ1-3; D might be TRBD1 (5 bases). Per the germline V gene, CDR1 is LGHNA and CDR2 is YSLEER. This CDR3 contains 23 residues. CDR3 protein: CASSQSPKIAPTSGTVSGNAIYF. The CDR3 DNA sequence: TGCGCCAGCAGCCAAAGTCCCAAGATAGCCCCGACCTCAGGGACCGTCTCTGGAAACGCCATATATTTT.

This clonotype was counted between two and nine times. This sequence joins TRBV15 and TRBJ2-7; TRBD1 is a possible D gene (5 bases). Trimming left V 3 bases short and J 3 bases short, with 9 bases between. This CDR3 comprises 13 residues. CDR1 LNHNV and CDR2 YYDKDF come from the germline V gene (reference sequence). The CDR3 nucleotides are TGTGCCACCAGCAGTACAGGTTACTACGAGCAGTACTTC. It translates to CATSSTGYYEQYF.

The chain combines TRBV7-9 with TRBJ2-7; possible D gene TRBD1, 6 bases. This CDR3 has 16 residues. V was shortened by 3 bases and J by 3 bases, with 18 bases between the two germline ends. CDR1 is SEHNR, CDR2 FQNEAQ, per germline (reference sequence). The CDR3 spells CASSFSYTRGGYEQYF. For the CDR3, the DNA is TGTGCCAGCAGCTTTTCTTACACTCGAGGGGGCTACGAGCAGTACTTC.

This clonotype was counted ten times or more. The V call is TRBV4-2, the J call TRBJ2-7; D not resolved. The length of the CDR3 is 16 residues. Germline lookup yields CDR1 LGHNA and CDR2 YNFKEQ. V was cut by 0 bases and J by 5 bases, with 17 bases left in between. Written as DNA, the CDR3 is TGTGCCAGCAGCCAAGAAGGTCAGGCCCTTGGGAACGAGCAGTACTTC. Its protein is CASSQEGQALGNEQYF.

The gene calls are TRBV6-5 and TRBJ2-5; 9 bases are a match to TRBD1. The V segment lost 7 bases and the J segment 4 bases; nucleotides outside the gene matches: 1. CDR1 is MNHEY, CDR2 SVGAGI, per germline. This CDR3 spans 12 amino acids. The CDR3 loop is CASKDRGETQYF. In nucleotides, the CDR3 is TGTGCCAGCAAGGACAGGGGAGAGACCCAGTACTTC.

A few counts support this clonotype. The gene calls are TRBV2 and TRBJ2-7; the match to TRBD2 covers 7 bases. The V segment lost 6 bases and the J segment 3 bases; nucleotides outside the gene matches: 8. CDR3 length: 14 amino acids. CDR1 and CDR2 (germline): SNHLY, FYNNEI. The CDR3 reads CASRNLAAVYEQYF. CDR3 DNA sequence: TGTGCCAGCAGGAATCTAGCGGCAGTCTACGAGCAGTACTTC.

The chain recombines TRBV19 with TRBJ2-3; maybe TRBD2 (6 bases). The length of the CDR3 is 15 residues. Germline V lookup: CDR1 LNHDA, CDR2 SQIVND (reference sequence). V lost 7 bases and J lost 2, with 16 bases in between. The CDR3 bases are TGTGCCAGTAAGGCGTGGGGGGAGCACACAGATACGCAGTATTTT. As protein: CASKAWGEHTDTQYF.

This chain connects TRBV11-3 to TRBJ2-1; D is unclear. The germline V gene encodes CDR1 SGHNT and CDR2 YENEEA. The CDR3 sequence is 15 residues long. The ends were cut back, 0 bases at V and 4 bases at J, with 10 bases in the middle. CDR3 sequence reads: CASSLDYGLYNEQFF. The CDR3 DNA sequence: TGTGCCAGCAGCTTAGATTATGGGCTTTACAATGAGCAGTTCTTC.

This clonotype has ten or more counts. In DNA form, the CDR3 reads TGTGCCAGCCCCTGCCGGGACAGGGAAATGGCAGATACGCAGTATTTT. Amino acid sequence: CASPCRDREMADTQYF. This sequence joins TRBV7-6 and TRBJ2-3; 9 nucleotides agree with TRBD1. This CDR3 is built from 16 residues. Germline-derived CDR1 and CDR2 are SGHVS and FNYEAQ. J lost 4 bases, V lost 8 bases, and 13 bases had no gene match.

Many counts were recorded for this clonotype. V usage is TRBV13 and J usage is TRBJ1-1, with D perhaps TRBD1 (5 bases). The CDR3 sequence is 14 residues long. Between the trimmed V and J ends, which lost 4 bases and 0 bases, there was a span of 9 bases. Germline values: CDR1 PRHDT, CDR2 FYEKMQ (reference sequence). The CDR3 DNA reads TGTGCCAGCAGCTCTCGACAGATGAACACTGAAGCTTTCTTT. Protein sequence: CASSSRQMNTEAFF.

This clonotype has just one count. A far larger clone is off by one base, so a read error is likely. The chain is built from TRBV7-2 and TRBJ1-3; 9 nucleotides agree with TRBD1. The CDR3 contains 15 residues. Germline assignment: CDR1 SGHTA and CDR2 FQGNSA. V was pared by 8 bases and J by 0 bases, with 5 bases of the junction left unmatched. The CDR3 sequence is CASGQDRGSGNTIYF. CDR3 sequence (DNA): TGTGCCAGCGGCCAGGACAGGGGCTCTGGAAACACCATATATTTT.

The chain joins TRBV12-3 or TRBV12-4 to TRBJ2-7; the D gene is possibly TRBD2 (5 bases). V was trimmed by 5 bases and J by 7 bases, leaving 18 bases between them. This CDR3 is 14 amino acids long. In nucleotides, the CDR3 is TGTGCCAGCAGTCTCCAGGACCGAACGGGGGAGCAGTACTTC. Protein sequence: CASSLQDRTGEQYF.

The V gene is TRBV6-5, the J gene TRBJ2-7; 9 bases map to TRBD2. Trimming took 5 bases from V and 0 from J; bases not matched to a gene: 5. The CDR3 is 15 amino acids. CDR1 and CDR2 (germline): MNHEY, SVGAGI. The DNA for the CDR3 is TGTGCCAGCAGTCCCCTAGCGGGACACTCCTACGAGCAGTACTTC. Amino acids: CASSPLAGHSYEQYF.

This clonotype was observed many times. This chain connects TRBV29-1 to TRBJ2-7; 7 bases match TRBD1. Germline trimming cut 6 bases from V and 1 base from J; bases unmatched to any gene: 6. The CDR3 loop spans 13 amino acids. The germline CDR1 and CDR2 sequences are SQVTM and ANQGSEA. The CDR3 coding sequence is TGCAGCGTCTTTGGGGACAGTTCCTACGAGCAGTACTTC. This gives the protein CSVFGDSSYEQYF.

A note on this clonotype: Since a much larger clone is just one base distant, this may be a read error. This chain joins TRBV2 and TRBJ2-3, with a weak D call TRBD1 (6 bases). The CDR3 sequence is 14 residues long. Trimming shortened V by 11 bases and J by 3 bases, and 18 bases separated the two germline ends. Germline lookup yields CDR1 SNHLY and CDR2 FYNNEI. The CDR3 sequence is CAVTDRTRTDTQYF. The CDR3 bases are TGTGCCGTAACCGACAGGACGAGGACAGATACGCAGTATTTT. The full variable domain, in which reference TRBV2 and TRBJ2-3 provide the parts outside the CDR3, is EPEVTQTPSHQVTQMGQEVILRCVPISNHLYFYWYRQILGQKVEFLVSFYNNEISEKSEIFDDQFSVERPDGSNFTLKIRSTKLEDSAMYFCAVTDRTRTDTQYFGPGTRLTVL.

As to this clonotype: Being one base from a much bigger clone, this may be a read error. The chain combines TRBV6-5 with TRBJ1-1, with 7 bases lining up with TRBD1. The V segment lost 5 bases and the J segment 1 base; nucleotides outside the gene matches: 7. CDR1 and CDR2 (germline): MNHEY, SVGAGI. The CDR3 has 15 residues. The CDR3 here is CASSTTWTGNTEAFF. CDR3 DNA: TGTGCCAGCAGTACAACTTGGACAGGGAACACTGAAGCTTTCTTT.

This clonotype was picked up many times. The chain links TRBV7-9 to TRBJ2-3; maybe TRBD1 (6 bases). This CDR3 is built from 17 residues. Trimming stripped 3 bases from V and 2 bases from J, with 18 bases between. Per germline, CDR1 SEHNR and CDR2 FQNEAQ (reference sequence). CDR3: CASSFLPTGPSTDTQYF. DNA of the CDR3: TGTGCCAGCAGCTTCCTACCGACAGGCCCATCCACAGATACGCAGTATTTT. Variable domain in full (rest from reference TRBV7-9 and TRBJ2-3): DTGVSQNPRHKITKRGQNVTFRCDPISEHNRLYWYRQTLGQGPEFLTYFQNEAQLEKSRLLSDRFSAERPKGSFSTLEIQRTEQGDSAMYLCASSFLPTGPSTDTQYFGPGTRLTVL.

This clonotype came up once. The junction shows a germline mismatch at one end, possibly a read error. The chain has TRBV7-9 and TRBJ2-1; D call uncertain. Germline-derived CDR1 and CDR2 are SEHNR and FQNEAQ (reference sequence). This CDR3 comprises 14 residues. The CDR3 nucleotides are TGTGCCAGCAGCTTAGAACAGATGTACAATGAGCAGCACTTC. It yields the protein CASSLEQMYNEQHF. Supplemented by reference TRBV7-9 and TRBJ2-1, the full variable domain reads DTGVSQNPRHKITKRGQNVTFRCDPISEHNRLYWYRQTLGQGPEFLTYFQNEAQLEKSRLLSDRFSAERPKGSFSTLEIQRTEQGDSAMYLCASSLEQMYNEQHFGPGTRLTVL.

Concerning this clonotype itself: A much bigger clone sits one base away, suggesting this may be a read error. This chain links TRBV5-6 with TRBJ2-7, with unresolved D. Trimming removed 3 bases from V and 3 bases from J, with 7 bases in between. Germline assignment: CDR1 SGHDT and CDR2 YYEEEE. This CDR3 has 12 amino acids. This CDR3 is CASSCPVYEQYF. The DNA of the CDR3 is TGTGCCAGCAGCTGCCCCGTCTACGAGCAGTACTTC.